This TCR beta chain was documented in a study of graft-versus-host responses after intestinal transplantation. Overall study: The recipients all started with anti-thymocyte globulin induction and then took tacrolimus and steroids for approximately 3 years. Whole-study findings and limits: Detection of GvH clones occurred in recipient marrow, and some had their first appearance in ileum or blood. Levels of circulating GvH clones at their peak were associated with early post-transplant HvG declines.

Intraepithelial plus lamina propria lymphocytes were released by processing graft tissue. Notes on this clone: No antigen is known for it. Other DNA sequences in the sample encode the same CDR3.

Method: immunoSEQ multiplex PCR; TCRdb's copy keeps in-frame clones and lacks some. The data hold 6,500 to 8,500 clones, with 68% observed a single time. Sequencing used ileum tissue, obtained approximately 55 days after transplant. The receptor's source is a human patient who received an intestinal transplant, so some T cells may come from the graft donor.

The DNA for the CDR3 is TGTGCCAGCAGCCAAGTGCTACAGGGGTCCTACAATGAGCAGTTCTTC. The encoded protein is CASSQVLQGSYNEQFF. This sequence joins TRBV4-2 and TRBJ2-1, with TRBD1 matching over 7 bases. CDR1 and CDR2 (germline): LGHNA, YNFKEQ. The V gene end was trimmed by 1 base and the J gene end by 1 base; junction bases not matched to a gene: 4. The CDR3 covers 16 residues.